This T cell receptor beta chain was sequenced during a study of blood T cell repertoires in COVID-19. Patients from Seattle were sampled longitudinally, starting during active infection. Germline lookup yields CDR1 MDHEN and CDR2 SYDVKM. The CDR3 has 15 amino acids. The V gene lost 8 bases and the J gene lost 3 bases, with 17 bases spanning the gap. Authors' processing steps: Estimation of nucleated cell counts relied on the amplification of reference gene primers. Produced via immunoSEQ multiplex PCR; TCRdb's table is partial and in-frame only. The V and J calls and clone size were taken over from that table, and D and trimming were inferred from the DNA. The table shows 150,000 to 170,000 clones, with 70% to 90% occurring only once.

Source material: peripheral blood. This clonotype originated in a man in his sixties with COVID-19, enrolled during active disease. The chain carries TRBV28 and TRBJ1-3; a weak D match, TRBD1 (6 bases). Here the CDR3 reads CASETQGSDGNTIYF. CDR3 bases: TGTGCCAGCGAAACACAGGGTAGCGATGGAAACACCATATATTTT.